The 3 T cell receptor beta chains reported below all come from one sample, sequenced in a study of vaccination and CD4 T cells after COVID-19. Their target antigens are unknown. The sample's treatment: roughly 10-day PBMC culture with coronavirus spike peptide pools or control peptides (ViraFEST assay). Cultured CD4+ T cell DNA was sequenced using the Oncomine TCR Beta short-read assay. One entry per CDR3 protein, called by TCRdb with MiXCR from the PCR reads. Of 15,000 or so distinct CDR3 sequences in the sample, 45% to 65% were seen once. Sequenced material: CD4+ T cells from blood, cultured in vitro. The receptor set was obtained from a human donor who had recovered from COVID-19.

The chain joins TRBV4-2 to TRBJ2-1; 7 bases are shared with TRBD2. The CDR3 is 16 residues long. The J segment lost 7 bases and the V segment lost 0 bases, leaving 9 bases of the junction unmatched. Germline V gene sequence: CDR1 LGHNA, CDR2 YNFKEQ. The CDR3 coding sequence is TGTGCCAGCAGCCAAGATTCGGAGCGGGGTAAGAATGAGCAGTTCTTC. Its translation: CASSQDSERGKNEQFF.

In its sample, this clonotype was seen once. This sequence joins TRBV6-1 and TRBJ2-2; TRBD2 might be the D (6 bases). Germline assignment: CDR1 MNHNS and CDR2 SASEGT. The CDR3 covers 14 residues. V was trimmed by 7 bases and J by 6 bases, leaving 15 bases between them. The CDR3 region has the DNA TGTGCCAGCAAAGAAAGGGAGGCGGCCGGGGAGCTGTTTTTT. Translation: CASKEREAAGELFF.

This clonotype was observed a handful of times. J is TRBJ1-1 and V is TRBV6-5; 8 bases fit TRBD1. Germline V CDR1 and CDR2: MNHEY, SVGAGI. This CDR3 has 14 amino acids. Germline trimming cut 3 bases from V and 4 bases from J; bases unmatched to any gene: 4. The CDR3 loop reads CASSYQGAVTEAFF. The DNA of the CDR3 is TGTGCCAGCAGTTATCAGGGGGCGGTCACTGAAGCTTTCTTT.